The clone carrying this TCR beta chain was recorded at least ten times. The data were obtained in a study of spatial heterogeneity in lung cancer. CDR3 length equals 15 residues. Trimming took 2 bases from V and 5 from J, leaving 16 bases between them. CDR1 is MNHNS, CDR2 SASEGT, per germline. On each TCR cDNA molecule, a unique molecular identifier was present. TCRdb re-derived calls from the 5' RACE reads in MiXCR, one entry per CDR3 protein. Among 30,000 to 45,000 distinct CDR3 sequences listed, 3.1% were seen once. Time point indicated: sample taken at primary tumor resection. The cohort: around 79 early-stage, untreated non-small cell lung cancer patients. Frozen PBMC, nontumor lung or tumor provided whole RNA, which was sequenced unsorted.

This chain uses TRBV6-1 with TRBJ2-7, with TRBD2 as a possible D gene (7 bases). The sequences come from normal lung tissue next to the tumor, collected at surgery. This clonotype was sampled from a male donor with early-stage non-small cell lung cancer. In nucleotides, the CDR3 is TGTGCCAGCAGTGAATACGCGGGGGCTGACAACGAGCAGTACTTC. Protein: CASSEYAGADNEQYF.